Sequencing of this T cell receptor beta chain was carried out in a study of blood T cell repertoires in COVID-19. Libraries were prepared by immunoSEQ multiplex PCR; TCRdb keeps only in-frame clonotypes and omits some of them. The profile shows about 180,000 clones, around 83% of them singletons. The CDR3 extends over 16 amino acids. J gave up 2 bases and V 4 bases, and 10 bases lay outside the gene matches. The germline V gene encodes CDR1 MNHEY and CDR2 SVGEGT. The chain carries TRBV6-2 or TRBV6-3 and TRBJ2-7; 8 bases line up with TRBD1. Sequenced input: peripheral blood. The source of this sequence is a human donor in a cohort sampled during active COVID-19. CDR3 region: CASSSSFTGGAYEQYF. CDR3 nucleotides: TGTGCCAGCAGTTCGTCCTTTACAGGGGGTGCCTACGAGCAGTACTTC.